This T cell receptor beta chain was observed in a study of control samples from healthy donors and cancer patients. Generated by immunoSEQ multiplex PCR, the TCRdb table keeps only in-frame clones and is missing some. Among roughly 100,000 clones listed, around 89% were seen once. The CDR3 spans 14 residues. Germline assignment: CDR1 SEHNR and CDR2 FQNEAQ (reference sequence). V was clipped by 5 bases and J by 2 bases, with 12 bases between them. The chain employs TRBV7-9 and TRBJ1-1, with a possible D match to TRBD1 (5 bases). This receptor was identified in a man between 60 and 75 years old with lung cancer. Specimen: PBMCs. CDR3 in DNA: TGTGCCAGCAGCCTAAGACAGACCAACACTGAAGCTTTCTTT. Its protein product is CASSLRQTNTEAFF.